The present entry profiles one T cell receptor (beta chain) with its context. The source of the sample is a study of blood T cell repertoires in COVID-19. As for the study in general: The samples span acute and convalescent COVID-19 from the United States, Italy and Spain.

In the original workflow: Reference gene primers were amplified, and this amplification served to estimate nucleated cell counts. The repertoire was sequenced with immunoSEQ multiplex PCR; TCRdb's copy has only in-frame clones and lacks some. The V and J calls and clone size were taken over from that table, and D and trimming were inferred from the DNA. The top ten clones hold approximately 2.5% of a sample with fewer than 80,000 clones, roughly 90% of them seen once. This CDR3 spans 15 amino acids. Per the germline V gene, CDR1 is KGHSH and CDR2 is LQKENI. Trimming took 3 bases from V and 4 from J; bases not matched to a gene: 8.

The sequencing sample was made of peripheral blood. This TCR was recovered from a human donor in a cohort sampled during active COVID-19. V and J are TRBV18 and TRBJ1-1, with 7 bases aligning to TRBD1. DNA for the CDR3: TGTGCCAGCTCACCTTCACTACAGGGGTCCACTGAAGCTTTCTTT. Translating it yields CASSPSLQGSTEAFF.